One T cell receptor beta chain is described in this entry. Antigen specificity is unknown. In the PCR, 60 Vbeta and 13 Jbeta primers were used. Assay used: immunoSEQ multiplex PCR; TCRdb lists only in-frame clones, some missing. The sample includes some 130,000 clones, about 85% of them seen just once. The data derive from a study of cytomegalovirus exposure and HLA in healthy donors. General study points: TCR beta chains associated with HLA were, in a later analysis, more clonally expanded than equally common others.

This CDR3 comprises 15 residues. Looked up from germline, CDR1 is SGHAT and CDR2 is FQNNGV. V lost 1 base and J lost 7, with 13 bases in between. The chain joins TRBV11-2 to TRBJ2-2; a possible D gene is TRBD1 (6 bases). The sample comprised PBMCs. The TCR originated in a boy younger than 18 in good health and CMV-seronegative. The CDR3 sequence is CASSLGPQGYGELFF. The CDR3 nucleotides read TGTGCCAGCAGCTTAGGGCCACAGGGTTACGGGGAGCTGTTTTTT.